This T cell receptor (beta chain) was recorded in a study of identical twins. TCRdb fed the 5' RACE reads into MiXCR, producing one record per CDR3 protein. The table has 1.5 million to 2 million distinct CDR3 sequences, around 29% seen once. V shed 4 bases and J shed 7 bases, with 16 bases lying between them. The CDR3 has 15 amino acids. Germline CDR1 MNHNS, CDR2 SASEGT. The sequence was collected from a newborn girl in good health. The source material was cord blood. The rearrangement joins TRBV6-1 to TRBJ1-4; D uncertain. Here the CDR3 DNA reads TGTGCCAGCAGTGTTACCGGGTCAGGCTCTGAAAAACTGTTTTTT. It codes for CASSVTGSGSEKLFF.